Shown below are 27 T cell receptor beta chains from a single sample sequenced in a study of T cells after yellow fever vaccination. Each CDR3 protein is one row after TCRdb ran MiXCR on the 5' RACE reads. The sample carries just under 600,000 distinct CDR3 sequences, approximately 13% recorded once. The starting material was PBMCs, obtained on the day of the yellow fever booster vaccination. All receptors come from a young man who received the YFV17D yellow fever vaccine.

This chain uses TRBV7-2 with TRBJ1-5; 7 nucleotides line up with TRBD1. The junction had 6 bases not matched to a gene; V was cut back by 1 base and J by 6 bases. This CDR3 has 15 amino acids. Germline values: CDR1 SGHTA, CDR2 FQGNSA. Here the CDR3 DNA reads TGTGCCAGCAGCTTAGGGGGACAGCCCGGTCAGCCCCAGCATTTT. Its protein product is CASSLGGQPGQPQHF.

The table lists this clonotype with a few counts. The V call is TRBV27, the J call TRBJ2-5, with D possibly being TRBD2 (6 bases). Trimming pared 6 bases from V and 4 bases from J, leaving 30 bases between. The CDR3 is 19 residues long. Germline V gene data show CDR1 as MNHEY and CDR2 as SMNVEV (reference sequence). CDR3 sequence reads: CASSPRSGTPGVVGETQYF. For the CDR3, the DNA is TGTGCCAGCAGCCCCCGCTCCGGGACTCCGGGGGTAGTTGGAGAGACCCAGTACTTC.

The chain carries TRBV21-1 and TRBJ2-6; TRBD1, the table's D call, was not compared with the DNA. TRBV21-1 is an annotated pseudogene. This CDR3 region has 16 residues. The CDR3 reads CARAGDGTSGANVLTF. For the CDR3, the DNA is TGTGCCAGGGCCGGGGACGGAACCTCTGGGGCCAACGTCCTGACTTTC.

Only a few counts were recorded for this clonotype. Here the CDR3 reads CASSQSLREGRYNEQFF. The CDR3 coding sequence is TGTGCCAGCAGCCAGAGCTTGCGGGAGGGACGCTACAATGAGCAGTTCTTC. V and J are TRBV3-1 and TRBJ2-1; 9 nucleotides line up with TRBD2. The germline V gene has CDR1 LGHDT and CDR2 YNNKEL (reference sequence). After removal of 3 bases from V and 3 bases from J, the junction contained 9 bases not matched to a gene. This CDR3 has 17 amino acids.

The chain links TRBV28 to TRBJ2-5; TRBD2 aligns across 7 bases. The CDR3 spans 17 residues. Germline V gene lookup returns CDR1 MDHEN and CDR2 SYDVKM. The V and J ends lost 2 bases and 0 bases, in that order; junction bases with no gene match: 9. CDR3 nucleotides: TGTGCCAGCAGTTTAAGATGGGACGGGAGGTACCAAGAGACCCAGTACTTC. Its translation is CASSLRWDGRYQETQYF.

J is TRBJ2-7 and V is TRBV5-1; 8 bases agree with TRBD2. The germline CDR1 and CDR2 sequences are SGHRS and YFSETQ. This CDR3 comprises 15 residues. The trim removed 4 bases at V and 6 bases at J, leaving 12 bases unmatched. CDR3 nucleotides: TGCGCCAGCAGCCTAGAACCGGGACTAGGAGTCGAGCAGTACTTC. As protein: CASSLEPGLGVEQYF.

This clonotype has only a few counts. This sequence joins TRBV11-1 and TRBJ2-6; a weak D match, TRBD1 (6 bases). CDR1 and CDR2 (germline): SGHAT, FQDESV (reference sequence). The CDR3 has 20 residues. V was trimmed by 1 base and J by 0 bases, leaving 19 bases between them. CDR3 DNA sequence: TGTGCCAGCAGCTTAGGGGCCGGGACACCTAGCCCCTCTGGGGCCAACGTCCTGACTTTC. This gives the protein CASSLGAGTPSPSGANVLTF.

CDR3 DNA sequence: TGTGCCAGCAGCCCCCCCGGACAGGGGGTACAAGAGACCCAGTACTTC. Its translation is CASSPPGQGVQETQYF. The chain joins TRBV7-9 to TRBJ2-5, with TRBD1 matching 10 bases. The trim removed 5 bases at V and 2 bases at J, leaving 8 bases unmatched. Germline V gene sequence: CDR1 SEHNR, CDR2 FQNEAQ (reference sequence). The CDR3 consists of 16 residues.

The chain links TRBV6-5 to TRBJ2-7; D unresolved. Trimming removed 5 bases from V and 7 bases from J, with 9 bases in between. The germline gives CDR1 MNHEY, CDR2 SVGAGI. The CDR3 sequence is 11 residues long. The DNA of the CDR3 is TGTGCCAGCAGTCAAAAAACGGAGCAGTACTTC. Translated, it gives CASSQKTEQYF.

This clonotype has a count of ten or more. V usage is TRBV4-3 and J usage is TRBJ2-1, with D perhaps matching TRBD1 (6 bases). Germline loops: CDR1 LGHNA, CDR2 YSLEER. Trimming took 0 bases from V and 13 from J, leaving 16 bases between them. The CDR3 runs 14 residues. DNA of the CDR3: TGCGCCAGCAGCCAAGAGAGGCGGAGGACAGAACAGTTCTTC. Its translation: CASSQERRRTEQFF.

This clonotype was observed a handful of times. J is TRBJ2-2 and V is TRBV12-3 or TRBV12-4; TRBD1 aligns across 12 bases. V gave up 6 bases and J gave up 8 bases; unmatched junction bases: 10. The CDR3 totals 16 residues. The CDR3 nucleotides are TGTGCCAGCAGCCTCGGGACAGGGGGCGTTTCGGGGGAGCTGTTTTTT. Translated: CASSLGTGGVSGELFF.

The CDR3: CSAGHSGGGNTEAFF. The CDR3 DNA follows: TGCAGTGCGGGCCATTCGGGAGGGGGGAACACTGAAGCTTTCTTT. J is TRBJ1-1 and V is TRBV20-1; a possible D gene is TRBD1 (6 bases). The CDR3 has 15 amino acids. Germline V gene sequence: CDR1 DFQATT, CDR2 SNEGSKA (reference sequence). V was trimmed by 6 bases and J by 1 base, leaving 18 bases between them.

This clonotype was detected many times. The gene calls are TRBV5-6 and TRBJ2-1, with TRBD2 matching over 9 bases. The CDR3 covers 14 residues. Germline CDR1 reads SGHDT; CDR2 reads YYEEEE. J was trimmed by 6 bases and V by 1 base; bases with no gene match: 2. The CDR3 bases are TGTGCCAGCAGCTTGTTAGCGGGAGTCAATGAGCAGTTCTTC. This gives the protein CASSLLAGVNEQFF. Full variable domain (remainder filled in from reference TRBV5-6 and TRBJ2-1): DAGVTQSPTHLIKTRGQQVTLRCSPKSGHDTVSWYQQALGQGPQFIFQYYEEEERQRGNFPDRFSGHQFPNYSSELNVNALLLGDSALYLCASSLLAGVNEQFFGPGTRLTVL.

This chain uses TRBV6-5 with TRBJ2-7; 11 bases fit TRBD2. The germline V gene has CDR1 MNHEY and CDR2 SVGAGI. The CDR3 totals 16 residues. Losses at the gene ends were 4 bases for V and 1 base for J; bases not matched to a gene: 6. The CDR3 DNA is TGTGCCAGCAGTTCCCCGGGGACTAGCGGATCCTACGAGCAGTACTTC. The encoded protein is CASSSPGTSGSYEQYF.

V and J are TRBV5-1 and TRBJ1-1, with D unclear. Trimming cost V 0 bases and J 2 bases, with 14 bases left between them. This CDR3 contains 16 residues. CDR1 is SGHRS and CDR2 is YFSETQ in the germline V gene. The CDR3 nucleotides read TGCGCCAGCAGCTTGGGGGTTGGCGGCTTAAACACTGAAGCTTTCTTT. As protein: CASSLGVGGLNTEAFF.

The CDR3 protein is CASSHAPGGTNINTEAFF. The CDR3 region has the DNA TGCGCCAGCAGCCACGCGCCAGGGGGCACAAACATAAACACTGAAGCTTTCTTT. The chain is built from TRBV4-3 and TRBJ1-1, with 8 bases lining up with TRBD1. Trimming cost V 3 bases and J 2 bases; bases outside gene matches: 14. The CDR3 covers 18 residues. Germline V gene sequence: CDR1 LGHNA, CDR2 YSLEER.

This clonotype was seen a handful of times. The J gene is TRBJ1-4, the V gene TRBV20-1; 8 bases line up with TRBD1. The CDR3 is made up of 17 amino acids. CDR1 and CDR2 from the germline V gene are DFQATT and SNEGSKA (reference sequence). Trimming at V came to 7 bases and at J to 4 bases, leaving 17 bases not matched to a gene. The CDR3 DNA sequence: TGCAGTGTCCCGTTAGGGACAGGCCTTACGGGTAATGAAAAACTGTTTTTT. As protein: CSVPLGTGLTGNEKLFF.

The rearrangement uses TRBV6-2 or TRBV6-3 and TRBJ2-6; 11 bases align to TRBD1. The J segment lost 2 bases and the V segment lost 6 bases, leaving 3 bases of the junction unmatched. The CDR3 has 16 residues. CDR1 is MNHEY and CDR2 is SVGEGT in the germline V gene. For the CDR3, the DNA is TGTGCCAGCAGCCCGGACAGGGGGCCTGGGGCCAACGTCCTGACTTTC. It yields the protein CASSPDRGPGANVLTF.

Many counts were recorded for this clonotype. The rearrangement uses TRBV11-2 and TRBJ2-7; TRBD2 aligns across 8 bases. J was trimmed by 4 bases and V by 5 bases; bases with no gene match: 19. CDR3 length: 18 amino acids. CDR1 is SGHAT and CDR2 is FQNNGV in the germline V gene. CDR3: CASSLGGALLSGGYEQYF. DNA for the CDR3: TGTGCCAGCAGCCTCGGGGGGGCATTACTTTCTGGGGGATACGAGCAGTACTTC. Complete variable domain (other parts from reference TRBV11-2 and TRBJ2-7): EAGVAQSPRYKIIEKRQSVAFWCNPISGHATLYWYQQILGQGPKLLIQFQNNGVVDDSQLPKDRFSAERLKGVDSTLKIQPAKLEDSAVYLCASSLGGALLSGGYEQYFGPGTRLTVT.

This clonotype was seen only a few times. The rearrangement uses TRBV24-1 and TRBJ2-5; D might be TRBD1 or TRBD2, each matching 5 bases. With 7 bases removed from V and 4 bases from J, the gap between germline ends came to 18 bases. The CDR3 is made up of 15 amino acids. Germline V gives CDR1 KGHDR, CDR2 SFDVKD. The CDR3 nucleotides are TGTGCCACCAGCAGACCGGGACCGCGGCGAGAGACCCAGTACTTC. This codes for CATSRPGPRRETQYF.

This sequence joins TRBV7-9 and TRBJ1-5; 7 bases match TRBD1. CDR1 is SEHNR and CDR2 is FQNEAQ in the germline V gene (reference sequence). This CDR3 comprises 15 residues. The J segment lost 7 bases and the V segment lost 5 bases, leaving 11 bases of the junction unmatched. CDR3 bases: TGTGCCAGCAGCCAACAGGGGCCGGCGTTGCAGCCCCAGCATTTT. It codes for CASSQQGPALQPQHF.

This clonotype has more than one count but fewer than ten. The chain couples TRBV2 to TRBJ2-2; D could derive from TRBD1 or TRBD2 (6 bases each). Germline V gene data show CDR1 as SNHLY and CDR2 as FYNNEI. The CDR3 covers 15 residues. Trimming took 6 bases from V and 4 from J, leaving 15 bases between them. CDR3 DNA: TGTGCCAGCAGCCAACAGGGAGGCCGCACCGGGGAGCTGTTTTTT. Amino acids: CASSQQGGRTGELFF.

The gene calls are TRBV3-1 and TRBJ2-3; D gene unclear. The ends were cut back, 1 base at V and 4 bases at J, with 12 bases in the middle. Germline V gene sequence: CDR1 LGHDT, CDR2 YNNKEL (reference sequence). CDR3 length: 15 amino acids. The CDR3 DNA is TGTGCCAGCAGCCAAGCGAGGTATCCCCCAGATACGCAGTATTTT. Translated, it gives CASSQARYPPDTQYF.

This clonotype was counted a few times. This CDR3 reads CASSYSVFYGYTF. CDR3 nucleotides: TGTGCCAGCAGTTACTCCGTCTTCTATGGCTACACCTTC. The rearrangement links TRBV6-5 to TRBJ1-2, with no clear D. The germline CDR1 and CDR2 sequences are MNHEY and SVGAGI. The CDR3 totals 13 residues. The V and J ends lost 0 bases and 4 bases respectively, with 6 bases between them.

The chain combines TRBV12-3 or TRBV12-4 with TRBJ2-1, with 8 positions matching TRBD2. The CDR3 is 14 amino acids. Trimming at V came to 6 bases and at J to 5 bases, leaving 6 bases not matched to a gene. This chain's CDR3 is CASRTLAGHNEQFF. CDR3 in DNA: TGTGCCAGCAGGACCCTAGCGGGCCACAATGAGCAGTTCTTC.

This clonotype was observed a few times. CDR3 coding DNA: TGTGCCAGCAGCTCCGGGGCGGAAGAGACCCAGTACTTC. It encodes CASSSGAEETQYF. The chain is built from TRBV5-4 and TRBJ2-5; D could derive from TRBD1 or TRBD2 (5 bases each). Trimming shortened V by 3 bases and J by 3 bases, and 9 bases separated the two germline ends. CDR3 size: 13 residues. Germline V lookup: CDR1 SGHNT, CDR2 YYREEE (reference sequence).

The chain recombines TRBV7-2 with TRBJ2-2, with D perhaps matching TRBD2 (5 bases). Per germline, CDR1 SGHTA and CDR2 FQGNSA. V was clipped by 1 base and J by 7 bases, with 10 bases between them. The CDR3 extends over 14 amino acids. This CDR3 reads CASSLVEGNGELFF. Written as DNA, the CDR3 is TGTGCCAGCAGCTTAGTAGAGGGTAACGGGGAGCTGTTTTTT.